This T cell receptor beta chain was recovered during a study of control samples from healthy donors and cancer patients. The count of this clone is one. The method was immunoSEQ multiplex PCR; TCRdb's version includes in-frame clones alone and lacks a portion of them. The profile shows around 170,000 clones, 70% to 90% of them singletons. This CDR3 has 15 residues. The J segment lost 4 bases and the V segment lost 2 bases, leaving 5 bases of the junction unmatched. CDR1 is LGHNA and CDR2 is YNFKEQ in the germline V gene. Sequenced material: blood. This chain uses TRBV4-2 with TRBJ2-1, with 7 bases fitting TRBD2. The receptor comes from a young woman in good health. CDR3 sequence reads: CASSQSREVYNEQFF. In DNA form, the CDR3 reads TGTGCCAGCAGCCAAAGCCGGGAGGTATACAATGAGCAGTTCTTC.